Sequencing of this T cell receptor beta chain was carried out in a study of T cell responses to AZD1222 COVID-19 vaccine. Notes on the study in general: Repertoire sampling was restricted to post-peak T cell response timepoints. Spike-specific TCR breadth and depth went up after people got two AZD1222 doses. White British donors predominated, females outnumbered males, and clonal diversity was possibly underestimated. There were vaccine-associated CD4 TCRs across spike, dominant at 160-218 and 743-854.

Clones were read by immunoSEQ multiplex PCR, and TCRdb kept only the in-frame ones, dropping some. The repertoire holds tens of thousands of clones, around 86% seen once, with about 17% in the top ten. Germline values: CDR1 LNHDA, CDR2 SQIVND (reference sequence). The CDR3 has 14 amino acids. J lost 7 bases, V lost 7 bases, and 9 bases had no gene match. The table lists this clone with a count of one. What it recognizes is unknown. The sequences come from peripheral blood, collected 28 days after the second AZD1222 dose. The rearrangement joins TRBV19 to TRBJ1-1; 10 bases agree with TRBD1. The origin of this receptor is an adult who received the AZD1222 COVID-19 vaccine. CDR3 sequence (DNA): TGTGCCAGTAAGACCGGGACAGGGGAGGTTGAAGCTTTCTTT. As protein: CASKTGTGEVEAFF.